These 30 T cell receptor beta chains came from one sample sequenced in a study of blood T cell repertoires in COVID-19 (dated by TCRdb to the early 2020s). Library creation used the immunoSEQ multiplex PCR assay. TCRdb took this table from immuneACCESS and kept in-frame rearrangements with V and J called. Such tables lack part of the clones; where checked against another copy, unresolved V genes explain under half of the gap, and the rest is unexplained. The sample table holds around 140,000 clones, of which about 76% were seen once. About 8.4% of the sample belongs to the ten largest clones. What was sequenced was peripheral blood. The receptors stem from a woman aged 60-70 years with active or convalescent COVID-19.

The chain combines TRBV6-1 with TRBJ2-5; TRBD1 matches 11 bases. The J segment lost 5 bases and the V segment lost 2 bases, leaving 7 bases of the junction unmatched. Germline loops: CDR1 MNHNS, CDR2 SASEGT. CDR3 length equals 16 residues. CDR3 sequence reads: CASSEYRGQGGETQYF. CDR3 nucleotides: TGTGCCAGCAGTGAATATAGGGGACAGGGGGGGGAGACCCAGTACTTC.

The chain links TRBV24-1 to TRBJ2-1; D remains unclear. Germline assignment: CDR1 KGHDR and CDR2 SFDVKD. The CDR3 length is 12 residues. Trimming removed 3 bases from V and 7 bases from J, with 6 bases in between. CDR3 nucleotides: TGTGCCACCAGTGATGAGTCGAATGAGCAGTTCTTC. It specifies CATSDESNEQFF.

This clone was picked up a small number of times. V gene TRBV6-5 combines with J gene TRBJ1-1, with D tentatively TRBD1 (6 bases). Germline assignment: CDR1 MNHEY and CDR2 SVGAGI. CDR3 length equals 14 residues. V lost 6 bases to trimming and J lost 5 bases, with 16 bases between them. Written as DNA, the CDR3 is TGTGCCAGCAGGGGTTGGGGGGGCCGAACTGAAGCTTTCTTT. Translating it yields CASRGWGGRTEAFF.

Only a few counts were recorded for this clone. The gene calls are TRBV5-1 and TRBJ1-4; tentative D call: TRBD1 (6 bases). With 1 base removed from V and 8 bases from J, the gap between germline ends came to 12 bases. Germline lookup yields CDR1 SGHRS and CDR2 YFSETQ. CDR3 length: 14 amino acids. CDR3 bases: TGCGCCAGCAGCTTGTCCCAGGGGAAAGAAAAACTGTTTTTT. The encoded protein is CASSLSQGKEKLFF. The full variable domain, completed using reference TRBV5-1 and TRBJ1-4, is KAGVTQTPRYLIKTRGQQVTLSCSPISGHRSVSWYQQTPGQGLQFLFEYFSETQRNKGNFPGRFSGRQFSNSRSEMNVSTLELGDSALYLCASSLSQGKEKLFFGSGTQLSVL.

In this sample, this clone turned up a few times. The chain couples TRBV14 to TRBJ2-3; 8 nucleotides line up with TRBD2. CDR3 length: 13 residues. Unmatched junction bases numbered 3, after V lost 5 bases and J lost 5 bases. The germline gives CDR1 SGHDN, CDR2 FVKESK. The CDR3 reads CASSSAGVDTQYF. CDR3 DNA: TGTGCCAGCAGCTCAGCGGGGGTAGATACGCAGTATTTT. Complete variable domain (other parts from reference TRBV14 and TRBJ2-3): EAGVTQFPSHSVIEKGQTVTLRCDPISGHDNLYWYRRVMGKEIKFLLHFVKESKQDESGMPNNRFLAERTGGTYSTLKVQPAELEDSGVYFCASSSAGVDTQYFGPGTRLTVL.

This chain connects TRBV19 to TRBJ2-4, with D possibly being TRBD2 (6 bases). This CDR3 contains 14 residues. Germline V gene sequence: CDR1 LNHDA, CDR2 SQIVND (reference sequence). The V end was cut by 5 bases, the J end by 6 bases, with 14 bases between. CDR3 coding DNA: TGTGCCAGTAGTTCGCGGGGTGGGGGAAACATTCAGTACTTC. Translated: CASSSRGGGNIQYF.

The CDR3 coding sequence is TGTGCCAGCAGCTCCCGCGGCGGGGCTTCAGATACGCAGTATTTT. Its translation is CASSSRGGASDTQYF. The V gene is TRBV7-2, the J gene TRBJ2-3; weak D call: TRBD2 (6 bases). The V end was cut by 4 bases, the J end by 4 bases, with 15 bases between. The CDR3 runs 15 residues. Germline assignment: CDR1 SGHTA and CDR2 FQGNSA.

CDR3 residues: CASSLKDSGLNEQYV. The CDR3 DNA reads TGTGCCAGCAGCCTAAAAGACAGTGGGCTCAACGAGCAGTACGTC. J is TRBJ2-7 and V is TRBV6-4; D possibly corresponds to TRBD1 (5 bases). In germline, CDR1 is MRHNA, CDR2 SNTAGT. This CDR3 spans 15 amino acids. Trimming pared 6 bases from V and 5 bases from J, leaving 20 bases between.

CDR3 region: CASSPAGPGRGLSNEKLFF. DNA for the CDR3: TGCGCCAGCAGCCCGGCGGGACCAGGGAGGGGGTTGAGTAATGAAAAACTGTTTTTT. The chain is built from TRBV5-1 and TRBJ1-4; D is possibly TRBD1 (6 bases). Trimming shortened V by 4 bases and J by 4 bases, and 26 bases separated the two germline ends. CDR1 is SGHRS, CDR2 YFSETQ, per germline. The CDR3 is 19 amino acids.

On this clone: Relative to the germline gene, one junction end is altered; a read error may explain this. The chain joins TRBV11-2 to TRBJ2-7, with a tentative D call TRBD2 (6 bases). The CDR3 totals 14 residues. CDR1 is SGHAT, CDR2 FQNNGV, per germline. This CDR3 is CASSLATSSYEQYF. The CDR3, as DNA: TGTGCCAGCAGTTTAGCGACTAGCTCCTACGAGCAGTACTTC.

This CDR3 is CASSDGTASGANVLTF. The CDR3 region has the DNA TGTGCCAGCAGTGATGGGACAGCGTCTGGGGCCAACGTCCTGACTTTC. This sequence joins TRBV6-1 and TRBJ2-6; TRBD1 aligns across 7 bases. Germline values: CDR1 MNHNS, CDR2 SASEGT. This CDR3 has 16 residues. Trimming cost V 3 bases and J 1 base; bases outside gene matches: 3.

In its sample, this clone was seen a few times. The rearrangement joins TRBV2 to TRBJ2-1; D possibly corresponds to TRBD2 (5 bases). Germline assignment: CDR1 SNHLY and CDR2 FYNNEI. This CDR3 has 15 residues. The V end was cut by 7 bases, the J end by 6 bases, with 19 bases between. The CDR3 nucleotides read TGTGCCAGCAAAGGACGGACTGTTCCCCCCAATGAGCAGTTCTTC. Translated, it gives CASKGRTVPPNEQFF.

V usage is TRBV9 and J usage is TRBJ2-7, with TRBD2 as a possible D gene (6 bases). The CDR3 spans 18 residues. Germline V gene lookup returns CDR1 SGDLS and CDR2 YYNGEE. V lost 0 bases and J lost 4, with 23 bases in between. The CDR3 spells CASSVERAGYPRPYEQYV. In DNA, the CDR3 is TGTGCCAGCAGCGTAGAAAGAGCGGGCTACCCGAGACCTTACGAGCAGTACGTC.

In its sample, this clone was seen once. The rearrangement uses TRBV19 and TRBJ1-2, with 9 nucleotides matching TRBD1. CDR1 is LNHDA, CDR2 SQIVND, per germline (reference sequence). The CDR3 has 14 amino acids. After removal of 2 bases from V and 4 bases from J, the junction contained 2 bases not matched to a gene. CDR3 residues: CASSIIQGAYGYTF. The CDR3 DNA is TGTGCCAGTAGTATAATACAGGGGGCCTATGGCTACACCTTC.

The chain has TRBV6-1 and TRBJ1-5; D is possibly TRBD1 (5 bases). V lost 4 bases to trimming and J lost 6 bases, with 19 bases between them. Germline V gene lookup returns CDR1 MNHNS and CDR2 SASEGT. The length of the CDR3 is 16 residues. The CDR3 sequence is CASSGIRQPVGQPQHF. CDR3 DNA sequence: TGTGCCAGCAGTGGAATTAGACAGCCCGTCGGTCAGCCCCAGCATTTT.

The V gene is TRBV7-2, the J gene TRBJ2-2; 9 nucleotides line up with TRBD1. The CDR3 totals 15 residues. CDR1 and CDR2 (germline): SGHTA, FQGNSA. The V segment lost 1 base and the J segment 6 bases; nucleotides outside the gene matches: 3. DNA for the CDR3: TGTGCCAGCAGCTTAGGGGGGACAGGGTCCGGGGAGCTGTTTTTT. Translating gives CASSLGGTGSGELFF. Filled out from reference TRBV7-2 and TRBJ2-2, the complete variable domain reads GAGVSQSPSNKVTEKGKDVELRCDPISGHTALYWYRQSLGQGLEFLIYFQGNSAPDKSGLPSDRFSAERTGGSVSTLTIQRTQQEDSAVYLCASSLGGTGSGELFFGEGSRLTVL.

The genes are TRBV3-1 (or the pseudogene TRBV3-2) and TRBJ1-1, with unresolved D. The germline V gene encodes CDR1 LGHDT and CDR2 YNNKEL (reference sequence). V shed 5 bases and J shed 5 bases, with 12 bases lying between them. This CDR3 is built from 13 residues. The CDR3 DNA follows: TGTGCCAGCAGCTCAGACCGGAGAACTGAAGCTTTCTTT. It codes for CASSSDRRTEAFF.

The chain uses TRBV5-1 and TRBJ2-6; 8 nucleotides align to TRBD2. The V and J ends lost 4 bases and 2 bases, in that order; junction bases with no gene match: 11. CDR1 and CDR2 from the germline V gene are SGHRS and YFSETQ. The CDR3 length is 18 residues. CDR3 residues: CASSPVPGGEAGANVLTF. The CDR3 DNA reads as TGCGCCAGCAGCCCAGTTCCCGGGGGGGAAGCTGGGGCCAACGTCCTGACTTTC.

The chain joins TRBV6-1 to TRBJ1-6, with 10 bases identical to TRBD1. Germline values: CDR1 MNHNS, CDR2 SASEGT. The CDR3 is 14 residues long. The V gene end was trimmed by 3 bases and the J gene end by 8 bases; junction bases not matched to a gene: 1. The CDR3 region has the DNA TGTGCCAGCAGTGAGGGACAGGGGTATTCACCCCTCCACTTT. Translation: CASSEGQGYSPLHF.

V usage is TRBV20-1 and J usage is TRBJ2-7; 7 bases are a match to TRBD2. CDR3 length equals 11 residues. Trimming cost V 7 bases and J 3 bases; bases outside gene matches: 3. Germline V CDR1 and CDR2: DFQATT, SNEGSKA (reference sequence). CDR3 amino acids: CSGQRGYEQYV. The CDR3 bases are TGCAGTGGTCAGCGGGGCTACGAGCAGTACGTC.

The V call is TRBV28, the J call TRBJ2-3; 7 bases map to TRBD1. CDR1 is MDHEN, CDR2 SYDVKM, per germline. The CDR3 consists of 17 residues. J gave up 2 bases and V 4 bases, and 12 bases lay outside the gene matches. The CDR3 is CASSSPSGGRNTDTQYF. The CDR3, as DNA: TGTGCCAGCAGTTCCCCGTCAGGGGGAAGGAACACAGATACGCAGTATTTT.

This chain links TRBV5-4 with TRBJ2-4, with D perhaps matching TRBD1 (8 bases). CDR3 size: 15 residues. Trimming left V 2 bases short and J 6 bases short, with 15 bases between. Looked up from germline, CDR1 is SGHNT and CDR2 is YYREEE (reference sequence). The CDR3 is CASSFGGTGSNIQYF. CDR3 in DNA: TGTGCCAGCAGCTTCGGGGGGACAGGATCAAACATTCAGTACTTC. Drawing the rest from reference TRBV5-4 and TRBJ2-4, the complete variable domain is ETGVTQSPTHLIKTRGQQVTLRCSSQSGHNTVSWYQQALGQGPQFIFQYYREEENGRGNFPPRFSGLQFPNYSSELNVNALELDDSALYLCASSFGGTGSNIQYFGAGTRLSVL.

DNA for the CDR3: TGTGCCAGCAGCTTTACGCCGGGGACAGGGGGCTTAGATACGCAGTATTTT. Its protein product is CASSFTPGTGGLDTQYF. This chain connects TRBV9 to TRBJ2-3; TRBD1 aligns across 12 bases. This CDR3 region has 17 residues. Germline-derived CDR1 and CDR2 are SGDLS and YYNGEE. With V trimmed by 4 bases and J by 5 bases, 11 bases remained unmatched. Full variable domain (remainder filled in from reference TRBV9 and TRBJ2-3): DSGVTQTPKHLITATGQRVTLRCSPRSGDLSVYWYQQSLDQGLQFLIQYYNGEERAKGNILERFSAQQFPDLHSELNLSSLELGDSALYFCASSFTPGTGGLDTQYFGPGTRLTVL.

The chain has TRBV27 and TRBJ2-7; perhaps TRBD1 as D (6 bases). There are 16 residues in the CDR3. Germline-derived CDR1 and CDR2 are MNHEY and SMNVEV (reference sequence). V gave up 5 bases and J gave up 4 bases, with 21 bases separating them. This chain's CDR3 is CASSTHRAPGPYEQYF. The CDR3 DNA sequence: TGTGCCAGCAGTACCCACAGGGCTCCGGGACCATACGAGCAGTACTTC.

The chain recombines TRBV3-1 (or the pseudogene TRBV3-2) with TRBJ1-1; tentative D call: TRBD1 (6 bases). V was clipped by 4 bases and J by 1 base, with 7 bases between them. Germline V gene data show CDR1 as LGHDT and CDR2 as YNNKEL (reference sequence). This CDR3 has 13 amino acids. CDR3 nucleotide sequence: TGTGCCAGCAGCCTACAGGGGAACACTGAAGCTTTCTTT. It encodes CASSLQGNTEAFF.

The chain uses TRBV11-1 and TRBJ2-3; no firm D call. CDR3 length equals 14 residues. The V gene lost 6 bases and the J gene lost 0 bases, with 10 bases spanning the gap. Looked up from germline, CDR1 is SGHAT and CDR2 is FQDESV (reference sequence). Here the CDR3 DNA reads TGTGCCAGCAGTCGGCAGACTAGCACAGATACGCAGTATTTT. Translating gives CASSRQTSTDTQYF.

V is TRBV10-3 and J is TRBJ2-3, with D perhaps matching TRBD1 (6 bases). Germline CDR1 and CDR2: ENHRY and SYGVKD. This CDR3 region has 12 residues. V lost 8 bases and J lost 2, with 8 bases in between. The CDR3 here is CAIGQSTDTQYF. As DNA, the CDR3 is TGTGCCATCGGACAGTCCACAGATACGCAGTATTTT.

CDR3 nucleotide sequence: TGTGCCACCAGTGAGCCGACTAGCGGGAGGGAGACCCAGTACTTC. This translates into CATSEPTSGRETQYF. The chain has TRBV24-1 and TRBJ2-5; 13 bases are a match to TRBD2. The trim removed 4 bases at V and 5 bases at J, leaving 3 bases unmatched. CDR1 and CDR2 (germline): KGHDR, SFDVKD. The CDR3 loop spans 15 amino acids.

The J gene is TRBJ1-5, the V gene TRBV19; D remains ambiguous. The CDR3 extends over 13 amino acids. Trimming pared 8 bases from V and 4 bases from J, leaving 12 bases between. In germline, CDR1 is LNHDA, CDR2 SQIVND (reference sequence). CDR3 residues: CASDSTLNQPQHF. In nucleotides, the CDR3 is TGTGCCAGTGACTCGACTCTAAATCAGCCCCAGCATTTT.

The genes are TRBV19 and TRBJ1-5; the D is unclear. The germline V gene encodes CDR1 LNHDA and CDR2 SQIVND (reference sequence). V was cut by 6 bases and J by 10 bases, with 19 bases left in between. CDR3 length: 14 residues. The CDR3 bases are TGTGCCAGTAGGGCCTTGGTGACCGCGGCTCCCCAGCATTTT. Its protein is CASRALVTAAPQHF.